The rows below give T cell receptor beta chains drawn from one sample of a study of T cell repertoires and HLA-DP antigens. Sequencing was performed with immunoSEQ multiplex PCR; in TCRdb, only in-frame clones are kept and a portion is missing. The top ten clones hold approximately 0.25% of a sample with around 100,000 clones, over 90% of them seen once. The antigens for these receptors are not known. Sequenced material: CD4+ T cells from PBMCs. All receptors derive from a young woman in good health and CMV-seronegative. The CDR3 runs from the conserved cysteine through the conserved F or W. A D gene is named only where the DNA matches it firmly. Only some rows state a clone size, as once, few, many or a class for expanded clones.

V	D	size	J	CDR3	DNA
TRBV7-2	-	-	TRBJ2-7	CASSLEIGYSYEQYF	TGTGCCAGCAGCTTAGAAATTGGGTACTCCTACGAGCAGTACTTC
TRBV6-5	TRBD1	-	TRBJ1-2	CASSYSSQGAGYTF	TGTGCCAGCAGTTACTCGTCCCAGGGGGCGGGCTACACCTTC
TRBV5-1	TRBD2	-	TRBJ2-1	CASSSSGTSGRPSYNEQFF	TGCGCCAGCAGCTCCTCAGGGACTAGCGGGAGGCCCTCCTACAATGAGCAGTTCTTC
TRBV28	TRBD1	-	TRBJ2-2	CASRSEGQGARKLFF	TGTGCCAGCAGGTCTGAAGGACAGGGGGCGCGGAAGCTGTTTTTT
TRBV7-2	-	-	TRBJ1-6	CASSRRAGLDNSPLHF	TGTGCCAGCAGCCGCCGGGCAGGGTTGGATAATTCACCCCTCCACTTT
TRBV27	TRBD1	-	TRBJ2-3	CASTRGLTDTQYF	TGTGCCAGCACAAGGGGGCTGACAGATACGCAGTATTTT
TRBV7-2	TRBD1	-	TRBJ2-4	CASSPGQGFAKNIQYF	TGTGCCAGCAGCCCAGGACAGGGTTTCGCCAAAAACATTCAGTACTTC
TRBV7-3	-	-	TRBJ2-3	CASSLGLSTDTQYF	TGTGCCAGCAGCTTGGGTCTTAGCACAGATACGCAGTATTTT
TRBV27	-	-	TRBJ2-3	CAPEGQPPDTQYF	TGTGCACCCGAGGGCCAACCGCCAGATACGCAGTATTTT
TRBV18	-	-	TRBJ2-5	CASSRGVQETQYF	TGTGCCAGCTCCCGAGGGGTTCAAGAGACCCAGTACTTC
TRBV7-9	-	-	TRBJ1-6	CASSSGGHSPLHF	TGTGCCAGCAGCTCCGGCGGCCATTCACCCCTCCACTTT
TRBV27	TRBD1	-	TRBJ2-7	CASSSGRGQGAYEQYF	TGTGCCAGCAGCTCGGGGAGGGGACAGGGAGCGTACGAGCAGTACTTC
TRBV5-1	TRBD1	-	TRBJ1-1	CASSLGPQGASTEAFF	TGCGCCAGCAGCTTGGGACCCCAGGGGGCGAGCACTGAAGCTTTCTTT
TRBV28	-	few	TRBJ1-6	CASSLQGRGNSPLHF	TGTGCCAGCAGCCTTCAGGGTCGCGGTAATTCACCCCTCCACTTT
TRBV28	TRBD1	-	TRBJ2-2	CASSFLRGQGQTGELFF	TGTGCCAGCAGTTTTTTGCGGGGACAGGGGCAAACCGGGGAGCTGTTTTTT
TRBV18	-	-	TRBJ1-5	CASSLNSLGNQPQHF	TGTGCCAGCTCACTGAACAGTTTGGGCAATCAGCCCCAGCATTTT
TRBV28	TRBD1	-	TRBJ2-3	CASSSRGSTDTQYF	TGTGCCAGCAGTTCCAGGGGGTCCACAGATACGCAGTATTTT
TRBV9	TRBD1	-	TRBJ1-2	CASSRPGQLSYGYTF	TGTGCCAGCAGCCGACCGGGACAGCTCTCCTATGGCTACACCTTC
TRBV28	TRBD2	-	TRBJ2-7	CASSSLAGGFYEQYF	TGTGCCAGCAGTTCACTAGCGGGAGGTTTCTACGAGCAGTACTTC
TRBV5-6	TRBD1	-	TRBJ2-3	CASSLGDRLTDTQYF	TGTGCCAGCAGCTTGGGGGACAGGCTCACAGATACGCAGTATTTT
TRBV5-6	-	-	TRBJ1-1	CASSYLGGSEAEAFF	TGTGCCAGCAGCTACCTGGGAGGGAGTGAGGCTGAAGCTTTCTTT
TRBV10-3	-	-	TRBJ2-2	CAISEIRAFNTGELFF	TGTGCCATCAGTGAGATTCGAGCTTTTAACACCGGGGAGCTGTTTTTT
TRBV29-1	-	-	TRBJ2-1	CSVDPASSYNEQFF	TGCAGCGTTGATCCGGCCAGCTCCTACAATGAGCAGTTCTTC
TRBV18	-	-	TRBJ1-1	CASSPQGGTEAFF	TGTGCCAGCTCACCACAGGGGGGCACTGAAGCTTTCTTT